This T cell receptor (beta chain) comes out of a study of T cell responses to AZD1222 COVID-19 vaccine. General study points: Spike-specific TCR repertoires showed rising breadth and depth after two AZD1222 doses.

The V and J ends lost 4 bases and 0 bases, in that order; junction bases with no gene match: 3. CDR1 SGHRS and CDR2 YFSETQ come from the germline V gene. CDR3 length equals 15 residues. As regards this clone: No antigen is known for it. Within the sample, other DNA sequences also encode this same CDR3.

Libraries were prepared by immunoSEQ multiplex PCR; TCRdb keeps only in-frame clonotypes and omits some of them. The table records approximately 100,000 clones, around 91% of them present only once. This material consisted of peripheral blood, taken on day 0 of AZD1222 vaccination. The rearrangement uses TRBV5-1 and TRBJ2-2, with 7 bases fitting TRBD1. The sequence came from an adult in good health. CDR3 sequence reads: CASSLGQSNTGELFF. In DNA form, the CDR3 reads TGCGCCAGCAGCCTGGGACAGTCGAACACCGGGGAGCTGTTTTTT.